These 14 T cell receptor beta chains came from one sample sequenced in a study of T-cell reconstitution after alpha-beta-depleted transplantation in children. Using unique molecular identifiers, the investigators prepared the TCRbeta library. TCRdb called the PCR reads again in MiXCR, with one record for every CDR3 protein. The data contain a few hundred thousand distinct CDR3 sequences, roughly 25% of them seen just once; the ten biggest clones take up 4% to 5.5%. The sequencing here drew on PBMCs, mostly from graft donor cells, taken 360 days after TCRalphabeta/CD19-depleted stem cell transplant. These receptors were obtained from a female patient between 2 and 10 years old who had a stem cell transplant for congenital amegakaryocytic thrombocytopenia, so the T cells may come from the graft donor.

This clonotype was detected ten times or more. In nucleotides, the CDR3 is TGTGCCAGCAGTATCCCTTTAGGGGCTGTAGGTGAGCAGTTCTTC. Its protein product is CASSIPLGAVGEQFF. This sequence joins TRBV28 and TRBJ2-1, with D tentatively TRBD1 (5 bases). Trimming took 5 bases from V and 9 from J, leaving 20 bases between them. CDR1 MDHEN and CDR2 SYDVKM come from the germline V gene. The CDR3 runs 15 residues. The entire variable domain, with the rest obtained from reference TRBV28 and TRBJ2-1, is as follows: DVKVTQSSRYLVKRTGEKVFLECVQDMDHENMFWYRQDPGLGLRLIYFSYDVKMKEKGDIPEGYSVSREKKERFSLILESASTNQTSMYLCASSIPLGAVGEQFFGPGTRLTVL.

Only a few counts were recorded for this clonotype. The chain employs TRBV15 and TRBJ2-7; the match to TRBD2 covers 7 bases. Germline V gene data show CDR1 as LNHNV and CDR2 as YYDKDF (reference sequence). The CDR3 has 15 residues. Trimming at V came to 6 bases and at J to 5 bases, leaving 13 bases not matched to a gene. DNA of the CDR3: TGTGCCACCAGGAGCGGGAACGGTCGGGGCGACGAGCAGTACTTC. Amino acid sequence: CATRSGNGRGDEQYF.

This clonotype has more than one count but fewer than ten. This chain joins TRBV20-1 and TRBJ2-3; 10 bases are a match to TRBD2. Looked up from germline, CDR1 is DFQATT and CDR2 is SNEGSKA (reference sequence). This CDR3 spans 16 amino acids. Unmatched junction bases numbered 8, after V lost 5 bases and J lost 0 bases. Here the CDR3 reads CSAEISGGSSTDTQYF. The CDR3 bases are TGCAGTGCTGAGATTAGCGGGGGGTCTAGCACAGATACGCAGTATTTT.

This clonotype was recorded a few times. This rearrangement joins TRBV3-1 to TRBJ1-3; no clear D gene. Per germline, CDR1 LGHDT and CDR2 YNNKEL (reference sequence). Trimming took 4 bases from V and 4 from J, leaving 14 bases between them. The CDR3 contains 15 residues. CDR3 protein: CASSPLGLAGNTIYF. In DNA form, the CDR3 reads TGTGCCAGCAGCCCCCTCGGGTTGGCCGGAAACACCATATATTTT.

The chain carries TRBV2 and TRBJ2-1, with TRBD2 identical over 10 bases. The V and J ends lost 6 bases and 7 bases, in that order; junction bases with no gene match: 6. Looked up from germline, CDR1 is SNHLY and CDR2 is FYNNEI. This CDR3 contains 14 residues. DNA of the CDR3: TGTGCCAGCAGGGCGGGACTAGCGACGAATGAGCAGTTCTTC. Its translation is CASRAGLATNEQFF. The complete variable domain, with remaining parts taken from reference TRBV2 and TRBJ2-1, reads EPEVTQTPSHQVTQMGQEVILRCVPISNHLYFYWYRQILGQKVEFLVSFYNNEISEKSEIFDDQFSVERPDGSNFTLKIRSTKLEDSAMYFCASRAGLATNEQFFGPGTRLTVL.

This chain links TRBV5-6 with TRBJ2-5; D possibly uses TRBD1 or TRBD2 (6 bases each). The V end was cut by 0 bases, the J end by 5 bases, with 8 bases between. CDR1 and CDR2 from the germline V gene are SGHDT and YYEEEE. This CDR3 contains 13 residues. Here the CDR3 DNA reads TGTGCCAGCAGCTTGGGGAGGGGGGAGACCCAGTACTTC. It specifies CASSLGRGETQYF.

This clonotype was recorded a few times. The chain recombines TRBV5-1 with TRBJ1-1; no clear D. This CDR3 is 15 amino acids long. V dropped 4 bases and J dropped 5 bases, with 18 bases sitting between them. Germline V gene data show CDR1 as SGHRS and CDR2 as YFSETQ. The CDR3 DNA is TGCGCCAGCAGCAATGACCTAGTTGGAGGTACTGAAGCTTTCTTT. As protein: CASSNDLVGGTEAFF.

The chain carries TRBV9 and TRBJ1-6, with D possibly TRBD1 on 5 matching bases. The V end lost 0 bases, the J end lost 7 bases, and 14 bases lay between the germline ends. In germline, CDR1 is SGDLS, CDR2 YYNGEE. The CDR3 loop spans 16 amino acids. The CDR3 sequence: CASSVEGGALNSPLHF. CDR3 DNA: TGTGCCAGCAGCGTAGAGGGTGGGGCTTTGAATTCACCCCTCCACTTT.

This clonotype came up a few times. V and J are TRBV7-2 and TRBJ1-5; TRBD1 is a possible D gene (5 bases). From germline, CDR1 is SGHTA and CDR2 FQGNSA. The CDR3 loop spans 13 amino acids. Trimming shortened V by 5 bases and J by 1 base, and 6 bases separated the two germline ends. CDR3 nucleotides: TGTGCCAGCAGCCGGGACAGCAATCAGCCCCAGCATTTT. This translates into CASSRDSNQPQHF.

This clonotype was counted many times. The chain is built from TRBV12-3 or TRBV12-4 and TRBJ2-2, with 9 bases that match TRBD2. The CDR3 is made up of 15 amino acids. The V segment lost 6 bases and the J segment 6 bases; nucleotides outside the gene matches: 8. The CDR3 region is CASRAREGRPGELFF. CDR3 DNA: TGTGCCAGCAGGGCGCGGGAGGGCCGGCCCGGGGAGCTGTTTTTT.

This clonotype was detected ten times or more. The rearrangement joins TRBV28 to TRBJ2-6; D call uncertain. V was cut by 6 bases and J by 0 bases, with 12 bases left in between. CDR3 length equals 16 residues. From germline, CDR1 is MDHEN and CDR2 SYDVKM. The CDR3 DNA reads as TGTGCCAGCAGCCAAGCCACCAACTCTGGGGCCAACGTCCTGACTTTC. Protein: CASSQATNSGANVLTF. Using reference TRBV28 and TRBJ2-6 for the parts outside the CDR3, the full variable domain is DVKVTQSSRYLVKRTGEKVFLECVQDMDHENMFWYRQDPGLGLRLIYFSYDVKMKEKGDIPEGYSVSREKKERFSLILESASTNQTSMYLCASSQATNSGANVLTFGAGSRLTVL.

This clonotype was seen a few times. The rearrangement joins TRBV6-2 or TRBV6-3 to TRBJ2-1; 13 nucleotides align to TRBD2. Germline-derived CDR1 and CDR2 are MNHEY and SVGEGT. V shed 2 bases and J 6 bases; nucleotides not matched to a gene: 10. This CDR3 has 18 residues. This CDR3 reads CASSYAQGLAGVSNEQFF. DNA of the CDR3: TGTGCCAGCAGTTACGCTCAAGGACTAGCGGGAGTTAGCAATGAGCAGTTCTTC.

V usage is TRBV27 and J usage is TRBJ2-7; D remains unclear. Germline CDR1 and CDR2: MNHEY and SMNVEV (reference sequence). CDR3 length: 14 amino acids. V shed 1 base and J shed 3 bases, with 10 bases lying between them. CDR3 DNA sequence: TGTGCCAGCAGTTTATGGTTTTCCAGCTACGAGCAGTACTTC. Its protein is CASSLWFSSYEQYF.

The chain joins TRBV7-2 to TRBJ2-1; the D gene is possibly TRBD2 (5 bases). This CDR3 contains 14 residues. V was cut by 4 bases and J by 0 bases, with 7 bases left in between. CDR1 SGHTA and CDR2 FQGNSA come from the germline V gene. The CDR3 DNA is TGTGCCAGCAGCTCCCGGGACTCCTACAATGAGCAGTTCTTC. This gives the protein CASSSRDSYNEQFF.